This entry is about one T cell receptor beta chain. What it recognizes is unknown. These data originate in a study of T cell clonotyping in hematopoietic cell transplantation. Points from the study as a whole: Broader posttransplant TCR repertoire diversity was predicted by graft donor and pretransplant recipient Inverse Simpson Index values. At the given depth, recipient repertoires were over 95% de novo clonotypes. After transplant, recipient diversity fell while pathologically expanded clonotypes grew through day 180.

Repertoires were generated with immunoSEQ multiplex PCR, while TCRdb's copy carries only in-frame clones and drops some. There are over 9,500 clones in the sample; 91% occur only once, and 0.79% lies in the top ten. This CDR3 comprises 15 residues. Looked up from germline, CDR1 is GTSNPN and CDR2 is SVGIG (reference sequence). V was pared by 3 bases and J by 2 bases, with 16 bases between. The chain carries TRBV30 and TRBJ1-2, with a weak D call TRBD1 (5 bases). Sample: peripheral blood mononuclear cells. The sequence was obtained from a woman aged 45-65 years in good health. Some clones in this sample may be carry-over from other donors' samples. CDR3 sequence reads: CAWRLWGLGNYGYTF. The CDR3, as DNA: TGTGCCTGGAGACTTTGGGGCCTCGGGAACTATGGCTACACCTTC.